These 14 T cell receptor beta chains were sequenced from one sample in a study of blood T cells in healthy people across ages. With a J-beta primer mix and a sample-barcoded 5' primer, a second PCR ran about 7 to 12 cycles. A single record per CDR3 protein comes from TCRdb applying MiXCR to the 5' RACE reads. Here the sample spans some 1.8 million distinct CDR3 sequences, approximately 40% being singletons. Sequenced sample: blood. The receptors come from a human donor in good health.

V gene TRBV18 combines with J gene TRBJ1-1; D remains ambiguous. This CDR3 region has 18 residues. CDR1 and CDR2 (germline): KGHSH, LQKENI. Trimming removed 2 bases from V and 0 bases from J, with 19 bases in between. The CDR3 loop reads CASSPNPPRVGVNTEAFF. In DNA form, the CDR3 reads TGTGCCAGCTCACCAAATCCCCCGAGGGTCGGGGTGAACACTGAAGCTTTCTTT.

This clonotype turned up a few times. The V and J genes are TRBV5-1 and TRBJ2-7; 8 bases fit TRBD2. This CDR3 is 15 amino acids long. The V and J ends lost 6 bases and 3 bases, in that order; junction bases with no gene match: 11. Germline V gene sequence: CDR1 SGHRS, CDR2 YFSETQ. This CDR3 reads CASTSVERGIYEQYF. In nucleotides, the CDR3 is TGCGCCAGCACCTCCGTGGAGCGGGGGATCTACGAGCAGTACTTC. Full variable domain (rest looked up from reference TRBV5-1 and TRBJ2-7): KAGVTQTPRYLIKTRGQQVTLSCSPISGHRSVSWYQQTPGQGLQFLFEYFSETQRNKGNFPGRFSGRQFSNSRSEMNVSTLELGDSALYLCASTSVERGIYEQYFGPGTRLTVT.

With respect to this clonotype: The junction shows a germline mismatch at one end, possibly a read error. The chain has TRBV25-1 and TRBJ2-1, with D unresolved. The CDR3 runs 15 residues. In germline, CDR1 is MGHDK, CDR2 SYGVNS. The DNA for the CDR3 is TGTGCCGGCAGTCGCTTCCACTCCCACTACAATGAGCAGTTCTTC. Its protein is CAGSRFHSHYNEQFF. Variable domain in full (rest from reference TRBV25-1 and TRBJ2-1): EADIYQTPRYLVIGTGKKITLECSQTMGHDKMYWYQQDPGMELHLIHYSYGVNSTEKGDLSSESTVSRIRTEHFPLTLESARPSHTSQYLCAGSRFHSHYNEQFFGPGTRLTVL.

This clonotype was recorded only once. The chain recombines TRBV29-1 with TRBJ1-1, with a tentative D call TRBD1 (5 bases). CDR3 length equals 14 residues. Between the trimmed V and J ends, which lost 2 bases and 6 bases, there was a span of 16 bases. Germline values: CDR1 SQVTM, CDR2 ANQGSEA. This chain's CDR3 is CSVESRGRDAEAFF. Here the CDR3 DNA reads TGCAGCGTTGAAAGTCGGGGGAGGGACGCTGAAGCTTTCTTT.

The rearrangement links TRBV5-1 to TRBJ2-3, with TRBD1 identical over 9 bases. The CDR3 sequence is 15 residues long. J lost 2 bases, V lost 6 bases, and 7 bases had no gene match. The germline V gene encodes CDR1 SGHRS and CDR2 YFSETQ. The CDR3 DNA is TGCGCCAGCACTCGGACAGGGGCTTCCACAGATACGCAGTATTTT. This codes for CASTRTGASTDTQYF. The whole variable domain, remainder taken from reference TRBV5-1 and TRBJ2-3, is KAGVTQTPRYLIKTRGQQVTLSCSPISGHRSVSWYQQTPGQGLQFLFEYFSETQRNKGNFPGRFSGRQFSNSRSEMNVSTLELGDSALYLCASTRTGASTDTQYFGPGTRLTVL.

This clonotype was recorded a few times. The chain has TRBV7-3 and TRBJ2-4; possibly TRBD2 for D (7 bases). The better agreement between TRBJ2-5 and the DNA end casts doubt on the J call. The CDR3 has 14 amino acids. Germline lookup yields CDR1 SGHTA and CDR2 FQGTGA. The CDR3 nucleotides are TGTGCCAGCAGCCGCGGGGGCGAGGGTGAGACCCAGTACTTC. Translation: CASSRGGEGETQYF.

This clonotype came up a few times. The chain has TRBV29-1 and TRBJ2-3, with a possible D match to TRBD1 (5 bases). Germline CDR1 and CDR2: SQVTM and ANQGSEA. This CDR3 is built from 14 residues. V was cut by 2 bases and J by 0 bases, with 9 bases left in between. DNA of the CDR3: TGCAGCGTTGAACACAGGTCTAGCACAGATACGCAGTATTTT. It specifies CSVEHRSSTDTQYF.

This clonotype has just one count. This chain joins TRBV2 and TRBJ2-3; TRBD1 or TRBD2 may be the D gene (5 bases each). V was trimmed by 5 bases and J by 2 bases, leaving 14 bases between them. This CDR3 spans 15 amino acids. Germline lookup yields CDR1 SNHLY and CDR2 FYNNEI. The CDR3: CASSWNGDLTDTQYF. The CDR3 DNA sequence: TGTGCCAGCAGTTGGAACGGGGACCTCACAGATACGCAGTATTTT. The full variable domain, completed using reference TRBV2 and TRBJ2-3, is EPEVTQTPSHQVTQMGQEVILRCVPISNHLYFYWYRQILGQKVEFLVSFYNNEISEKSEIFDDQFSVERPDGSNFTLKIRSTKLEDSAMYFCASSWNGDLTDTQYFGPGTRLTVL.

This clonotype was seen only a few times. The rearrangement links TRBV12-3 or TRBV12-4 to TRBJ2-3; TRBD1 might be the D (6 bases). With 3 bases removed from V and 1 base from J, the gap between germline ends came to 11 bases. The CDR3 sequence is 15 residues long. CDR3 DNA: TGTGCCAGCAGTTTTGCAGGGGCCGGCACAGATACGCAGTATTTT. It is translated as CASSFAGAGTDTQYF.

The chain has TRBV7-2 and TRBJ1-4, with 7 nucleotides matching TRBD1. CDR1 and CDR2 (germline): SGHTA, FQGNSA. With V trimmed by 7 bases and J by 6 bases, 11 bases remained unmatched. This CDR3 spans 15 amino acids. CDR3 in DNA: TGTGCCAGCACCCTACAGGGGTCTGGCGATGAAAAACTGTTTTTT. It is translated as CASTLQGSGDEKLFF.

The rearrangement joins TRBV20-1 to TRBJ2-7; D uncertain. CDR1 is DFQATT and CDR2 is SNEGSKA in the germline V gene (reference sequence). The CDR3 runs to 13 residues. V was pared by 0 bases and J by 6 bases, with 12 bases between. In nucleotides, the CDR3 is TGCAGTGCTAGAGATCGAAACGGTTTCGAGCAGTACTTC. Translating gives CSARDRNGFEQYF.

The chain recombines TRBV28 with TRBJ2-1; D remains ambiguous. The J call is in doubt because the DNA end fits TRBJ2-7 better. This CDR3 contains 16 residues. From germline, CDR1 is MDHEN and CDR2 SYDVKM. The CDR3 loop reads CASSSPGHTLGYEQYF. CDR3 nucleotides: TGTGCCAGCAGTTCTCCTGGTCATACCCTCGGCTACGAGCAGTACTTC.

The genes are TRBV29-1 and TRBJ2-5; 11 bases line up with TRBD1. The J call may be faulty, since TRBJ2-7 better matches the DNA end. This CDR3 is 14 amino acids long. The germline V gene encodes CDR1 SQVTM and CDR2 ANQGSEA. The CDR3 DNA sequence: TGCAGCGTTGAATTGGCCGGGACAGGGGGCGAGCAGTACTTC. Translating it yields CSVELAGTGGEQYF.

This rearrangement joins TRBV28 to TRBJ2-1; D ambiguous. The J call could be wrong; TRBJ2-7 is a better fit for the DNA end. This CDR3 is built from 14 residues. Germline V gene data show CDR1 as MDHEN and CDR2 as SYDVKM. The CDR3 here is CASSPRPSYNEQYF. The CDR3 DNA sequence: TGTGCCAGCAGCCCGCGCCCCTCCTACAATGAGCAGTACTTC.